This T cell receptor (beta chain) was sequenced for a study of T cells after posttransplantation cyclophosphamide. Sequencing used immunoSEQ multiplex PCR; TCRdb keeps in-frame clones, though not all of them. Of roughly 18,000 clones in the sample, around four fifths are singletons; the top ten hold about 9%. The CDR3 is 16 residues long. Germline V lookup: CDR1 SGDLS, CDR2 YYNGEE. Trimming took 3 bases from V and 2 from J, leaving 16 bases between them. The gene calls are TRBV9 and TRBJ2-3, with D perhaps TRBD2 (7 bases). The TCR comes from a man aged 25-45 years in good health and a related stem cell transplant donor. The specimen sequenced was memory CD4+ T cells sorted from blood. This CDR3 is CASSEEGGANTDTQYF. Here the CDR3 DNA reads TGTGCCAGCAGCGAGGAGGGGGGGGCAAACACAGATACGCAGTATTTT.